This is a list of T cell receptor beta chains from one sample in a study of TIL therapy for anti-PD-1-resistant metastatic lung cancer. Clones were sequenced by immunoSEQ multiplex PCR, and TCRdb holds only the in-frame ones, with some missing. The table records 50,000 or so clones, around 79% of them present only once. This specimen was blood, taken at baseline. The receptor source for this set is a woman aged 30 to 85 with non-small cell lung cancer. Each CDR3 is given with its conserved first and last residue. Each record gives: D gene, V gene, J gene, clone size, CDR3 protein, CDR3 DNA. The D gene is left open where the match is weak. Expanded clones get a size class; other rows say once, few or many, or leave the size out.

D gene: TRBD1
V gene: TRBV28
J gene: TRBJ1-6
clone size: once
CDR3 protein: CASSFPGQGGSPLHF
CDR3 DNA: TGTGCCAGCAGTTTCCCCGGACAGGGCGGTTCACCCCTCCACTTT

D gene: .
V gene: TRBV20-1
J gene: TRBJ2-7
clone size: .
CDR3 protein: CSATRVYEQYF
CDR3 DNA: TGCAGTGCAACCAGGGTCTACGAGCAGTACTTC

D gene: TRBD1
V gene: TRBV29-1
J gene: TRBJ1-3
clone size: .
CDR3 protein: CSVRDGQGALGNTIYF
CDR3 DNA: TGCAGCGTCCGGGATGGGCAGGGGGCGTTGGGAAACACCATATATTTT

D gene: TRBD1
V gene: TRBV5-3
J gene: TRBJ1-6
clone size: .
CDR3 protein: CARSLALPGGSNSPLHF
CDR3 DNA: TGTGCCAGAAGCTTGGCCTTGCCAGGGGGAAGTAATTCACCCCTCCACTTT

D gene: TRBD2
V gene: TRBV19
J gene: TRBJ2-3
clone size: .
CDR3 protein: CASSSSSGTSGPTDTQYF
CDR3 DNA: TGTGCCAGTAGTTCCTCCTCCGGGACTAGCGGCCCCACAGATACGCAGTATTTT

D gene: TRBD2
V gene: TRBV6-5
J gene: TRBJ2-1
clone size: .
CDR3 protein: CASSSAGLAGGGEQFF
CDR3 DNA: TGTGCCAGCAGTTCCGCTGGACTAGCGGGAGGTGGTGAGCAGTTCTTC

D gene: .
V gene: TRBV29-1
J gene: TRBJ1-1
clone size: .
CDR3 protein: CSSSRVNEAFF
CDR3 DNA: TGCAGCTCGAGCAGGGTTAATGAAGCTTTCTTT

D gene: TRBD1
V gene: TRBV10-3
J gene: TRBJ2-7
clone size: few
CDR3 protein: CAIRPGGSYEQYF
CDR3 DNA: TGTGCCATCAGACCAGGGGGCTCGTACGAGCAGTACTTC

D gene: TRBD1
V gene: TRBV19
J gene: TRBJ2-1
clone size: .
CDR3 protein: CASSMGDRGYYNEQFF
CDR3 DNA: TGTGCCAGTAGTATGGGCGACAGGGGGTACTACAATGAGCAGTTCTTC

D gene: .
V gene: TRBV5-1
J gene: TRBJ1-5
clone size: .
CDR3 protein: CASSLVWGDQPQHF
CDR3 DNA: TGCGCCAGCAGCTTGGTCTGGGGTGATCAGCCCCAGCATTTT

D gene: .
V gene: TRBV5-1
J gene: TRBJ2-7
clone size: .
CDR3 protein: CASSQLTEPLEQYF
CDR3 DNA: TGCGCCAGCAGCCAATTGACTGAACCATTGGAGCAGTACTTC

D gene: TRBD2
V gene: TRBV5-4
J gene: TRBJ2-3
clone size: few
CDR3 protein: CASSLVLAGGKTDTQYF
CDR3 DNA: TGTGCCAGCAGCTTGGTATTAGCGGGAGGGAAGACAGATACGCAGTATTTT

D gene: .
V gene: TRBV28
J gene: TRBJ1-5
clone size: .
CDR3 protein: CASTLGGNQPQHF
CDR3 DNA: TGTGCCAGCACTCTAGGGGGGAATCAGCCCCAGCATTTT

D gene: TRBD1
V gene: TRBV6-5
J gene: TRBJ2-1
clone size: few
CDR3 protein: CASRRTGRNNEQFF
CDR3 DNA: TGTGCCAGCAGAAGGACAGGGCGGAACAATGAGCAGTTCTTC

D gene: .
V gene: TRBV5-4
J gene: TRBJ2-1
clone size: .
CDR3 protein: CASSFLAHPYNEQFF
CDR3 DNA: TGTGCCAGCAGCTTCTTAGCTCACCCCTACAATGAGCAGTTCTTC

D gene: TRBD1
V gene: TRBV12-5
J gene: TRBJ2-7
clone size: .
CDR3 protein: CASGLFKRRQGADYEQYF
CDR3 DNA: TGTGCTAGTGGTTTATTTAAGCGGAGACAGGGGGCGGACTACGAGCAGTACTTC